This T cell receptor beta chain was captured by sequencing in a study of glioma-infiltrating T cells. Amplification of TCR alpha and beta CDR3 regions from RNA used iRepertoire nested multiplex PCR. MiXCR was run by TCRdb on the multiplex PCR reads, yielding one entry per CDR3 protein. Of 100,000 to 150,000 distinct CDR3 sequences listed, approximately 23% are singletons. On this clonotype: Its antigen is not identified. This may stem from a read error, because a much larger clone lies one nucleotide away.

Study results and caveats: Only very few CDR3 sequences appeared in both tissue and blood.

The V gene's germline CDR1 is LNHDA and CDR2 SQIVND (reference sequence). Trimming took off 7 bases at V and 7 bases at J, with 11 bases between the two ends. The CDR3 runs to 12 residues. The receptor was isolated from a human donor with low-grade glioma or glioblastoma, undergoing nonglioma brain surgery, or in good health (not recorded which). The gene calls are TRBV19 and TRBJ2-1; D is possibly TRBD2 (5 bases). The sequencing sample was made of glioma tissue, nonneoplastic brain tissue, or PBMCs (not recorded which). The DNA for the CDR3 is TGTGCCAGTACCATCGGGATTAATGAGCAGTTCTTC. Its protein product is CASTIGINEQFF.